Listed below are T cell receptor beta chains from one sample, sequenced in a study of cytomegalovirus exposure and HLA in healthy donors. Clones were read by immunoSEQ multiplex PCR, and TCRdb kept only the in-frame ones, dropping some. The sample consists of 150,000 to 200,000 clones, 81% of them appearing once. The sequenced sample was PBMCs. All receptors come from a man in his fifties or sixties in good health and CMV-seropositive. Both conserved end residues are part of each CDR3. A D gene is named only where the DNA matches it firmly. Where a row states a size, it is once, few, many or the class of an expanded clone; other rows omit it.

clone_size j_call d_call v_call cdr3_nt cdr3_aa
. TRBJ2-7 . TRBV9 TGTGCCAGCAGCCCCCGAGGAGGGTCCTACGAGCAGTACTTC CASSPRGGSYEQYF
. TRBJ2-2 TRBD2 TRBV7-8 TGTGCCAGCAGCTGGACTAGCGGGACGATCGGGGAGCTGTTTTTT CASSWTSGTIGELFF
. TRBJ1-5 . TRBV7-6 TGTGCCAGCAGCTTAGGGGGGGGGAAGCCCCAGCATTTT CASSLGGGKPQHF
. TRBJ1-2 . TRBV27 TGTGCCAGCAGGACGAGAACGGGGAACTATGGCTACACCTTC CASRTRTGNYGYTF
. TRBJ2-7 TRBD1 TRBV11-2 TGTGCCAGCAGCTTGGGACAGGTTTTCGAGCAGTACTTC CASSLGQVFEQYF
. TRBJ1-2 . TRBV9 TGTGCCAGCAGCACCCCGCGGAGCCATTTAGTTAACTATGGCTACACCTTC CASSTPRSHLVNYGYTF
. TRBJ2-2 . TRBV28 TGTGCCAGCAGTTTTGGACATAGCGGCTCTTCCGGGGAGCTGTTTTTT CASSFGHSGSSGELFF
once TRBJ1-4 . TRBV11-3 TGTGCCAGCAGCGAGAGTGCAACTAATGAAAAACTGTTTTTT CASSESATNEKLFF
. TRBJ2-5 . TRBV2 TGTGCCAGCAGTGAACTGGGAGGAAACCAAGAGACCCAGTACTTC CASSELGGNQETQYF
. TRBJ1-3 TRBD1 TRBV6-5 TGTGCCAGCAGTTACACTTCGACAGGGCCTGGAAACACCATATATTTT CASSYTSTGPGNTIYF
. TRBJ1-1 TRBD1 TRBV2 TGTGCCAGCAGCGGGGGGGGGACAGTGAACACTGAAGCTTTCTTT CASSGGGTVNTEAFF
. TRBJ2-2 TRBD2 TRBV9 TGTGCCAGCAGAGGGGGACTAGCGGGAGGGCCAACCGGGGAGCTGTTTTTT CASRGGLAGGPTGELFF
. TRBJ1-1 . TRBV5-1 TGCGCCAGCAGCCCGCGGGCGGGAATGAACACTGAAGCTTTCTTT CASSPRAGMNTEAFF
. TRBJ2-1 TRBD1 TRBV2 TGTGCCAGCAGTCGGGACAGAGGGAATGAGCAGTTCTTC CASSRDRGNEQFF
. TRBJ1-2 TRBD1 TRBV19 TGTGCCAGTAGTATGGACGACAGGGCCGGTTATGGCTACACCTTC CASSMDDRAGYGYTF
. TRBJ2-5 TRBD2 TRBV30 TGTGCCTGGAGGGGGAGCGGGGTAACCACTTATACCCAAGAGACCCAGTACTTC CAWRGSGVTTYTQETQYF
. TRBJ2-2 TRBD2 TRBV5-4 TGTGCCAGCAGCTTTCTAGCGGGGGGGAACACCGGGGAGCTGTTTTTT CASSFLAGGNTGELFF
. TRBJ2-5 TRBD1 TRBV5-4 TGTGCCAGCAGCCCAGGGGGCGGGGACGCAAAGACCCAGTACTTC CASSPGGGDAKTQYF
once TRBJ2-2 TRBD2 TRBV6-6 TGTGCCAGCAGGGCTAGCGGGAGTACCGGGGAGCTGTTTTTT CASRASGSTGELFF
. TRBJ2-5 . TRBV5-1 TGCGCCAGCACTCCGTTGCCTAGCGAAGAGACCCAGTACTTC CASTPLPSEETQYF
. TRBJ1-4 . TRBV5-1 TGCGCCAGCAGCATACACAGGGCACCTAATGAAAAACTGTTTTTT CASSIHRAPNEKLFF
. TRBJ2-1 TRBD2 TRBV5-1 TGCGCCAGCAGCAAGGAGGGACTAGCGGGAGTTGGAGGGCAGTTCTTC CASSKEGLAGVGGQFF
once TRBJ1-4 TRBD1 TRBV30 TGTGCCTGGAGTGTAGGGACAGCGAATGAAAAACTGTTTTTT CAWSVGTANEKLFF
. TRBJ1-3 . TRBV5-1 TGCGCCAGCAGCTTGGGAGAGGGCTCGGGAAACACCATATATTTT CASSLGEGSGNTIYF
. TRBJ2-3 TRBD2 TRBV7-9 TGTGCCAGCAGCTCCGGGGGGTTGCTCGATACGCAGTATTTT CASSSGGLLDTQYF